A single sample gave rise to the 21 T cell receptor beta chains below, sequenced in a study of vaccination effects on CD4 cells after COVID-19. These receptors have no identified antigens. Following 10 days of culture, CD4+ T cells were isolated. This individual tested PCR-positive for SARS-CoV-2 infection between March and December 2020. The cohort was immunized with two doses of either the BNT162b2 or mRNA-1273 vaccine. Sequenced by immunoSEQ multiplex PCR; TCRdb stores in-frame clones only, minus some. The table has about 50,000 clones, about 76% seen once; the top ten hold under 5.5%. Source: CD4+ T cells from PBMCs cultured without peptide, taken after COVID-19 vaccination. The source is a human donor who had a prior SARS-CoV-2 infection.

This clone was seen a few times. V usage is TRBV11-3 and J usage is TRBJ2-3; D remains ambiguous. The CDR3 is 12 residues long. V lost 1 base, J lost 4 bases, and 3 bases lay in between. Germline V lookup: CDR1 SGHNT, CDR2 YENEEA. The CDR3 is CASSLGADTQYF. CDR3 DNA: TGTGCCAGCAGCTTAGGAGCAGATACGCAGTATTTT.

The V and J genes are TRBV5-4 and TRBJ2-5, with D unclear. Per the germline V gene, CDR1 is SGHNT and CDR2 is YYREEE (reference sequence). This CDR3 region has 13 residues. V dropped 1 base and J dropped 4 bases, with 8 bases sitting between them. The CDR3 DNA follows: TGTGCCAGCAGCTTGTGGCGCGTAGAGACCCAGTACTTC. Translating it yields CASSLWRVETQYF.

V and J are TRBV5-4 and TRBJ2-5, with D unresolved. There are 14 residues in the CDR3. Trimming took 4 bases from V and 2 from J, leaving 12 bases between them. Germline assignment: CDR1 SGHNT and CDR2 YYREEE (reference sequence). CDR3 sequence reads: CASSPRPPQETQYF. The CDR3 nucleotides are TGTGCCAGCAGCCCGCGCCCGCCGCAAGAGACCCAGTACTTC.

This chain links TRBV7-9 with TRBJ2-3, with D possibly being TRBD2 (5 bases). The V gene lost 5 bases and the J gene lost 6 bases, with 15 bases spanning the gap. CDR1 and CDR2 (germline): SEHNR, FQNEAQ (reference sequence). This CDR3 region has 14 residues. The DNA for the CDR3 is TGTGCCAGCAGCCCGGGGTGGAGTTCGGATACGCAGTATTTT. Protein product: CASSPGWSSDTQYF.

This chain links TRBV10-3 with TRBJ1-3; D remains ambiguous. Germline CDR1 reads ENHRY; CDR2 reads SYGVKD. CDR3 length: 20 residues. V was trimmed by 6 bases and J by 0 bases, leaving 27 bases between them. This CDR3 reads CAIRATAGVSDYASGNTIYF. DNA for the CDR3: TGTGCCATCAGAGCCACCGCAGGTGTGTCCGACTACGCCTCTGGAAACACCATATATTTT.

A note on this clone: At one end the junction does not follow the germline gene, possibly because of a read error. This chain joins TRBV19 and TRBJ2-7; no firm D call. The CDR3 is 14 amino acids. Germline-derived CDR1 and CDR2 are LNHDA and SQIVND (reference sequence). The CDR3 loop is CAGSPWFSNNEQYF. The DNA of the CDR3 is TGTGCCGGTAGTCCTTGGTTTAGTAACAACGAGCAGTACTTC. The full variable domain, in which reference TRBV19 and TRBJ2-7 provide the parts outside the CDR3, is DGGITQSPKYLFRKEGQNVTLSCEQNLNHDAMYWYRQDPGQGLRLIYYSQIVNDFQKGDIAEGYSVSREKKESFPLTVTSAQKNPTAFYLCAGSPWFSNNEQYFGPGTRLTVT.

CDR3 sequence: CASSLEPRRIEGLNEQFF. In DNA, the CDR3 is TGTGCCAGCAGCTTGGAACCAAGGCGCATAGAGGGATTAAATGAGCAGTTCTTC. The rearrangement links TRBV5-4 to TRBJ2-1; tentatively, D is TRBD2 (5 bases). Germline-derived CDR1 and CDR2 are SGHNT and YYREEE (reference sequence). The CDR3 consists of 18 residues. Trimming shortened V by 0 bases and J by 7 bases, and 23 bases separated the two germline ends.

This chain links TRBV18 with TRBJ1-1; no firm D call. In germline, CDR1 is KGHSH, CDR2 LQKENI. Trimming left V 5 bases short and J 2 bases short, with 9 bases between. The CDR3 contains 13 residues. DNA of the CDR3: TGTGCCAGCTCATCGGACGGAAACACTGAAGCTTTCTTT. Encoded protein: CASSSDGNTEAFF.

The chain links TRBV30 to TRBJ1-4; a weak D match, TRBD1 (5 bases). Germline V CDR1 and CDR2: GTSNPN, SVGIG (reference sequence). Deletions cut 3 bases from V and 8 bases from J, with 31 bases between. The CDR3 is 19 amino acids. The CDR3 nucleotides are TGTGCCTGGAGGGCCCTTCTAGCAGGGCGAGAGCCACTCCGCGAAAAACTGTTTTTT. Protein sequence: CAWRALLAGREPLREKLFF.

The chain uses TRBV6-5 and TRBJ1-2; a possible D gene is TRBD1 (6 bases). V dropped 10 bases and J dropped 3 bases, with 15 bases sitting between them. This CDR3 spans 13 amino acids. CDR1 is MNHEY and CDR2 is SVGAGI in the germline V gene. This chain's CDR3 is CATTEGGDYGYTF. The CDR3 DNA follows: TGTGCCACAACGGAGGGGGGCGACTATGGCTACACCTTC.

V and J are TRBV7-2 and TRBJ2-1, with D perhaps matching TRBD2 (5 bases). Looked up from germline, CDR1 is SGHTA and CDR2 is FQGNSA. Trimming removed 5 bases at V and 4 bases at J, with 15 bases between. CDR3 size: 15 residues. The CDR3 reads CASSVGLPTYNEQFF. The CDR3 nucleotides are TGTGCCAGCAGCGTCGGACTCCCGACTTACAATGAGCAGTTCTTC. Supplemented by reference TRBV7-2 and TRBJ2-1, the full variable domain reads GAGVSQSPSNKVTEKGKDVELRCDPISGHTALYWYRQSLGQGLEFLIYFQGNSAPDKSGLPSDRFSAERTGGSVSTLTIQRTQQEDSAVYLCASSVGLPTYNEQFFGPGTRLTVL.

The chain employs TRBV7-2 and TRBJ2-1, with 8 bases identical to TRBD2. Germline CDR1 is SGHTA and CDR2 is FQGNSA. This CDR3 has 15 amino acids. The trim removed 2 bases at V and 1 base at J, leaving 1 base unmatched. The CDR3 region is CASSLTGGSYNEQFF. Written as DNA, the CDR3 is TGTGCCAGCAGCTTAACGGGGGGGTCCTACAATGAGCAGTTCTTC.

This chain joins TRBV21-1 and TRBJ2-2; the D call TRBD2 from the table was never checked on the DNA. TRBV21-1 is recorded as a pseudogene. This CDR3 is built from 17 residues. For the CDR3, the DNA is TGTGCCAGCAGCAAATGCCCTAGCGGGATAAACACCGGGGAGCTGTTTTTT. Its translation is CASSKCPSGINTGELFF.

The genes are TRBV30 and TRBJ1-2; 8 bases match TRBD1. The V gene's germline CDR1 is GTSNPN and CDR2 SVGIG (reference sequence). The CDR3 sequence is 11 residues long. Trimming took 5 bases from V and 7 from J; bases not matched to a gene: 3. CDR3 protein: CAWGTGGGYTF. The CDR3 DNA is TGTGCCTGGGGAACAGGGGGTGGCTACACCTTC. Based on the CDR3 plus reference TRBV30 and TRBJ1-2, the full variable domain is SQTIHQWPATLVQPVGSPLSLECTVEGTSNPNLYWYRQAAGRGLQLLFYSVGIGQISSEVPQNLSASRPQDRQFILSSKKLLLSDSGFYLCAWGTGGGYTFGSGTRLTVV.

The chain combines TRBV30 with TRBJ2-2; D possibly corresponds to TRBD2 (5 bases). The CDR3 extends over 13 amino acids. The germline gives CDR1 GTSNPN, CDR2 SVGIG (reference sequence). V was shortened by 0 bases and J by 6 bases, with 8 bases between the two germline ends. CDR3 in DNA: TGTGCCTGGAGTGTAAGACTATCCGGGGAGCTGTTTTTT. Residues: CAWSVRLSGELFF.

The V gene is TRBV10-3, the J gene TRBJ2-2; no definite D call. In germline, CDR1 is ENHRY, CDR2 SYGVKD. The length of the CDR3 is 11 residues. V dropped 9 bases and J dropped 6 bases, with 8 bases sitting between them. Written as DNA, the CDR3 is TGTGCCATGGGTAGACCCGGGGAGCTGTTTTTT. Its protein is CAMGRPGELFF.

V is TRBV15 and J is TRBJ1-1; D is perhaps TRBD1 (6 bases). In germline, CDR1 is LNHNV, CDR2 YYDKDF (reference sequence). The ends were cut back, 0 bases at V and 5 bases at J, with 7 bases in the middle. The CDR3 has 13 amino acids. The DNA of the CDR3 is TGTGCCACCAGCAGAGATCAGGGGACTGAAGCTTTCTTT. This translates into CATSRDQGTEAFF.

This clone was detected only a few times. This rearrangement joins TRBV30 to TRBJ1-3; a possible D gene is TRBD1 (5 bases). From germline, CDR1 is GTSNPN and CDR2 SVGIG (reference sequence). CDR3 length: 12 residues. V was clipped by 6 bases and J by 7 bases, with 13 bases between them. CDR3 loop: CACMKGDNTIYF. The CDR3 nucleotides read TGTGCCTGTATGAAAGGGGACAACACCATATATTTT.

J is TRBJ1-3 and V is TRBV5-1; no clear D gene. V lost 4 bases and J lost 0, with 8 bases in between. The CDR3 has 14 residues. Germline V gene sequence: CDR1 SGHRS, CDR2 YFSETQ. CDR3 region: CASSPVYSGNTIYF. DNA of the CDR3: TGCGCCAGCAGCCCCGTATACTCTGGAAACACCATATATTTT.

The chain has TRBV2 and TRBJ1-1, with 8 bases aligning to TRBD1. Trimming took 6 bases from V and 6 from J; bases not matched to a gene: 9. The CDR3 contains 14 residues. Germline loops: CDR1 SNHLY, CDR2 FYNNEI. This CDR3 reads CASRTGQGESEAFF. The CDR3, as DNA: TGTGCCAGCAGGACCGGACAGGGAGAATCTGAAGCTTTCTTT.

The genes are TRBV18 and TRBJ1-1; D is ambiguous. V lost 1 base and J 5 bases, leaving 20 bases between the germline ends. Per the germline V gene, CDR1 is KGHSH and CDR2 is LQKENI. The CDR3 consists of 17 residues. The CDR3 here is CASSPLLTPPERTEAFF. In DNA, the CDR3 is TGTGCCAGCTCACCACTCCTCACTCCCCCAGAGAGGACTGAAGCTTTCTTT.